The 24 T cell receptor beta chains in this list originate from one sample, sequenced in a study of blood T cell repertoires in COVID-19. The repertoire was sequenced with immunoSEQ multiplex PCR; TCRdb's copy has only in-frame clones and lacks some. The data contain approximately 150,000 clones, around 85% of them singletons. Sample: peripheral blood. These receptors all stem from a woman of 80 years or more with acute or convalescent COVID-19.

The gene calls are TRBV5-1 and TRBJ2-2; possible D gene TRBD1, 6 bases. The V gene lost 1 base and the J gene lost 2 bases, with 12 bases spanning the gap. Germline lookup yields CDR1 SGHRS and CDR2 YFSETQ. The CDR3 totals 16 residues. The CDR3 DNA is TGCGCCAGCAGCTTGTCAGGGGACCTAAACACCGGGGAGCTGTTTTTT. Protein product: CASSLSGDLNTGELFF.

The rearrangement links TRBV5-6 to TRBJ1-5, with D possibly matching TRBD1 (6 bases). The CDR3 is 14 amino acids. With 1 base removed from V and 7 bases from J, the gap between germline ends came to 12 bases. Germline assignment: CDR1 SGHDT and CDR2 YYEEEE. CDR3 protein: CASSLYRDMQPQHF. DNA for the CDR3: TGTGCCAGCAGCTTGTACAGGGATATGCAGCCCCAGCATTTT.

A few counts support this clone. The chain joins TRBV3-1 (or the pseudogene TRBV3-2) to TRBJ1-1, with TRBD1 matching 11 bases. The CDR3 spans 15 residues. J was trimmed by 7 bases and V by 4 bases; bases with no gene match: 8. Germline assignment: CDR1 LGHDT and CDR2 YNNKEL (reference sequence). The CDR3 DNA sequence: TGTGCCAGCAGCCCGACGGACAGGGGGCAGGGTGAAGCTTTCTTT. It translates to CASSPTDRGQGEAFF.

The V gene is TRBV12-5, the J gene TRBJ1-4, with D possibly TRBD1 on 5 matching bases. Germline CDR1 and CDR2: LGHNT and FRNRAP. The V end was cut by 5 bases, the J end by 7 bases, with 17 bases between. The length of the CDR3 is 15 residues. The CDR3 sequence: CASGRGGETGEKLFF. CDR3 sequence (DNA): TGTGCTAGTGGTCGGGGGGGGGAGACGGGTGAAAAACTGTTTTTT. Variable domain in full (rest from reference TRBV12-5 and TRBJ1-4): DARVTQTPRHKVTEMGQEVTMRCQPILGHNTVFWYRQTMMQGLELLAYFRNRAPLDDSGMPKDRFSAEMPDATLATLKIQPSEPRDSAVYFCASGRGGETGEKLFFGSGTQLSVL.

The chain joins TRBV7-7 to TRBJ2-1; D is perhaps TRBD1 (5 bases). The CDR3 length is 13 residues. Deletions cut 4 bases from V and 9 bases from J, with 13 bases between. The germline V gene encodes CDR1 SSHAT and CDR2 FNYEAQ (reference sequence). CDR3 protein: CASSSPGHPEQFF. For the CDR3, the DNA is TGTGCCAGCAGCTCCCCTGGACATCCTGAGCAGTTCTTC.

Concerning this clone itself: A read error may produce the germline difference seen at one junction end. As DNA, the CDR3 is TGTGCCATCAGACCTCCGGGACAGGGGTACAACGAGCAGTTCTTC. Amino acids: CAIRPPGQGYNEQFF. The gene calls are TRBV10-3 and TRBJ2-1, with 10 nucleotides matching TRBD1. The germline V gene encodes CDR1 ENHRY and CDR2 SYGVKD. This CDR3 contains 15 residues.

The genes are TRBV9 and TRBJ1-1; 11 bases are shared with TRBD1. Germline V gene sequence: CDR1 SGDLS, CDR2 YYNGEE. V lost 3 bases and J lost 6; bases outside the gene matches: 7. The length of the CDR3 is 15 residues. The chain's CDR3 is CASSDGTGGYSEAFF. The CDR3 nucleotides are TGTGCCAGCAGCGATGGGACAGGGGGATACTCTGAAGCTTTCTTT.

The CDR3 DNA reads TGCGCCAGCAGCCAAGAAGGGAGCTCCTACAATGAGCAGTTCTTC. Protein: CASSQEGSSYNEQFF. The chain joins TRBV4-1 to TRBJ2-1; possibly TRBD2 for D (5 bases). CDR3 length: 15 amino acids. Trimming stripped 0 bases from V and 0 bases from J, with 6 bases between. CDR1 is MGHRA, CDR2 YSYEKL, per germline.

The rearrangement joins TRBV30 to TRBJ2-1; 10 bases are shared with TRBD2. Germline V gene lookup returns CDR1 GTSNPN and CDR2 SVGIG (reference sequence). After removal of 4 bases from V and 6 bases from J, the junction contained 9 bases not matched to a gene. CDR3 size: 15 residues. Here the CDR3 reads CAWNSQRGGLNEQFF. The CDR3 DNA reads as TGTGCCTGGAATAGTCAGCGGGGGGGCCTCAATGAGCAGTTCTTC.

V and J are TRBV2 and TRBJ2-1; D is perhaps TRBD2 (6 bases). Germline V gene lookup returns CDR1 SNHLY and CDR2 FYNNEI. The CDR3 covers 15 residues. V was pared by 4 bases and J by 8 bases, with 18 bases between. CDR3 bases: TGTGCCAGCAGTGCGTCAGGGCGGGGACGGGATGAGCAGTTCTTC. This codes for CASSASGRGRDEQFF.

The chain's CDR3 is CASSLGRASGYNEQFF. The CDR3 DNA reads TGTGCCAGCAGCTTAGGAAGGGCTAGCGGCTACAATGAGCAGTTCTTC. V and J are TRBV7-9 and TRBJ2-1; 7 bases match TRBD2. Per the germline V gene, CDR1 is SEHNR and CDR2 is FQNEAQ (reference sequence). The CDR3 has 16 residues. Trimming at V came to 1 base and at J to 3 bases, leaving 6 bases not matched to a gene.

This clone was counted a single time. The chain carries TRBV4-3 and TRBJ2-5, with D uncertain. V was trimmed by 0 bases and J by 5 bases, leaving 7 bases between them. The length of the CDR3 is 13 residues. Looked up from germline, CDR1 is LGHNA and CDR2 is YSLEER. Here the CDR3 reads CASSQDRWETQYF. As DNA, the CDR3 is TGCGCCAGCAGCCAAGATCGGTGGGAGACCCAGTACTTC.

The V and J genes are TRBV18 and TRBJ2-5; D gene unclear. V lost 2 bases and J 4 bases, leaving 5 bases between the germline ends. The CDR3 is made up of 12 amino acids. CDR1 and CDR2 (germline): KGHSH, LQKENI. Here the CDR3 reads CASSPELETQYF. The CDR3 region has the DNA TGTGCCAGCTCACCAGAGCTAGAGACCCAGTACTTC.

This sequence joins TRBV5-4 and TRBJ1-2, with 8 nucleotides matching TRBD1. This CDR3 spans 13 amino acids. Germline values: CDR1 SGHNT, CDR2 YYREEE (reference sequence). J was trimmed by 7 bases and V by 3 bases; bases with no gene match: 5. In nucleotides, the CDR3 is TGTGCCAGCAGCTCGGCAGGGGGCTCTGGCTACACCTTC. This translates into CASSSAGGSGYTF.

The CDR3, as DNA: TGTGCCAGCAGCTTGGACAGAGTAGAGGGCCAGTACTTC. It encodes CASSLDRVEGQYF. V gene TRBV7-2 combines with J gene TRBJ2-5; tentative D call: TRBD1 (6 bases). The CDR3 is 13 residues long. Germline V gives CDR1 SGHTA, CDR2 FQGNSA. The V end was cut by 3 bases, the J end by 10 bases, with 15 bases between.

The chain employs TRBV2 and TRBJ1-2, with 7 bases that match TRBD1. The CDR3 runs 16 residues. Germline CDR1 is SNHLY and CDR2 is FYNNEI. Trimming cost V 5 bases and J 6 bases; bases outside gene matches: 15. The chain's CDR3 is CASSPATGAGRNGYTF. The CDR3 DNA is TGTGCCAGCAGTCCCGCAACAGGGGCCGGTAGAAATGGCTACACCTTC.

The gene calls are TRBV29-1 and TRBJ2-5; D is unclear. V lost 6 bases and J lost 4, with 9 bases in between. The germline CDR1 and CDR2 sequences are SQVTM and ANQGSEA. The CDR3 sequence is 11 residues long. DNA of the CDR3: TGCAGCGTCGGAAGGAGAGAGACCCAGTACTTC. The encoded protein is CSVGRRETQYF.

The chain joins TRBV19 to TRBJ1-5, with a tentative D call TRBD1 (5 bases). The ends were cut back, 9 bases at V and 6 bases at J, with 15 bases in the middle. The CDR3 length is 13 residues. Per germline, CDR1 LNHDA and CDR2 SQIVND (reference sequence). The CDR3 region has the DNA TGTGCCAGCGCCCCAGGGTCGCCTCAGCCCCAGCATTTT. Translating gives CASAPGSPQPQHF.

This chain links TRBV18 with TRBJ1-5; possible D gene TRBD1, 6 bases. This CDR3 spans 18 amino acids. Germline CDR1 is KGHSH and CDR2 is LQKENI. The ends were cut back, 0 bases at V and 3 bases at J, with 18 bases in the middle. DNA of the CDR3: TGTGCCAGCTCACCACCCCAAGATCTATGGGGACACAATCAGCCCCAGCATTTT. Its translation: CASSPPQDLWGHNQPQHF.

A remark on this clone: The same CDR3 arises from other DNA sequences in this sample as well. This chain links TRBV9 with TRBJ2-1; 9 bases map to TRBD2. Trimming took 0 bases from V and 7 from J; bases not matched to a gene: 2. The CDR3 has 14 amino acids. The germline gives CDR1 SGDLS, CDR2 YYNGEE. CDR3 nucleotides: TGTGCCAGCAGCGTAGGGACTAGCGTTAATGAGCAGTTCTTC. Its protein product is CASSVGTSVNEQFF.

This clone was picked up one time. The CDR3 is CASSLGDRAFNEKLFF. The CDR3 nucleotides read TGCGCCAGCAGCTTGGGCGACAGGGCCTTTAATGAAAAACTGTTTTTT. The chain is built from TRBV5-1 and TRBJ1-4; 7 nucleotides match TRBD1. The CDR3 contains 16 residues. The trim removed 0 bases at V and 4 bases at J, leaving 6 bases unmatched. Per germline, CDR1 SGHRS and CDR2 YFSETQ.

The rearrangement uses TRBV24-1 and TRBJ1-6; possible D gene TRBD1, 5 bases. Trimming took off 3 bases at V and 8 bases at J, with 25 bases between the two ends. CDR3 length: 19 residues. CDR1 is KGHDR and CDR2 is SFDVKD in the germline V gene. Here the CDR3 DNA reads TGTGCCACCAGTGATACCCGGACACCTTACTCTTCTTATTATTCACCCCTCCACTTT. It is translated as CATSDTRTPYSSYYSPLHF.

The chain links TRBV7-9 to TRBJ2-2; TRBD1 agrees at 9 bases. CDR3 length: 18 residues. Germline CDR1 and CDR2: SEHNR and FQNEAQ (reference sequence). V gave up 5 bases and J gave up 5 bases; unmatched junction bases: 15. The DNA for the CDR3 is TGTGCCAGCAGCAACAGGGGGCCAGGACTAGATGGGACCGGGGAGCTGTTTTTT. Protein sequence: CASSNRGPGLDGTGELFF.

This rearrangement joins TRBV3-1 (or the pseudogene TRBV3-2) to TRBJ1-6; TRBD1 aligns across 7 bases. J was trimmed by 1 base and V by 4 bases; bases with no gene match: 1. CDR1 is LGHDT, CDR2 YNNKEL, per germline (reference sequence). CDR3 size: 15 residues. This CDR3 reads CASSRGQSYNSPLHF. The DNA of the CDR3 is TGTGCCAGCAGCCGGGGACAGTCCTATAATTCACCCCTCCACTTT.